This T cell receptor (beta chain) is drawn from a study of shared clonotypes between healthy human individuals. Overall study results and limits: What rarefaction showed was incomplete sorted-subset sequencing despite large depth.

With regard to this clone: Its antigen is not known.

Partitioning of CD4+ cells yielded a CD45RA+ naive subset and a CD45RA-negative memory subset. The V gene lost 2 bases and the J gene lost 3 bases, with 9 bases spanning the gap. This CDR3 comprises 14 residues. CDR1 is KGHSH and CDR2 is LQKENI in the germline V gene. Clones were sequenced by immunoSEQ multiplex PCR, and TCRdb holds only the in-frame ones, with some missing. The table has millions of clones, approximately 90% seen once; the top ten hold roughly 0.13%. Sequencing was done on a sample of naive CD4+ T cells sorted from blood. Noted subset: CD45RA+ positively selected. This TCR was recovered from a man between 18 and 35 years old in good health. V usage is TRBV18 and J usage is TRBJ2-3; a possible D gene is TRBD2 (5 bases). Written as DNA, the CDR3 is TGTGCCAGCTCACCAATGGGAGCGACAGATACGCAGTATTTT. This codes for CASSPMGATDTQYF. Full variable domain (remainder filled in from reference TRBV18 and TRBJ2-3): NAGVMQNPRHLVRRRGQEARLRCSPMKGHSHVYWYRQLPEEGLKFMVYLQKENIIDESGMPKERFSAEFPKEGPSILRIQQVVRGDSAAYFCASSPMGATDTQYFGPGTRLTVL.